The following is a T cell receptor beta chain sequence with its context. Its matching antigen is unknown. This CDR3 comprises 16 residues. The germline gives CDR1 LGHNT, CDR2 FRNRAP. Trimming removed 1 base from V and 8 bases from J; junction bases left unmatched: 6. This record belongs to a study of T cell responses to AZD1222 COVID-19 vaccine. Overall study results and limits: The donor cohort was predominantly white British with a female majority, and clonal diversity may have been underestimated.

Sequenced by immunoSEQ multiplex PCR; TCRdb stores in-frame clones only, minus some. The table includes approximately 160,000 clones, 92% detected once. This receptor was obtained from an adult who received the AZD1222 COVID-19 vaccine. The chain combines TRBV12-5 with TRBJ1-6; TRBD1 aligns across 9 bases. Sequencing was performed on peripheral blood, taken 28 days after the second AZD1222 dose. CDR3 loop: CASGLETGQGYSPLHF. The CDR3, as DNA: TGTGCTAGTGGTTTGGAAACGGGACAGGGATATTCACCCCTCCACTTT.